This T cell receptor (beta chain) was captured in a study of T cell responses to AZD1222 COVID-19 vaccine. For the study at large: The study pooled second doses at about 4 or about 12 weeks. Broader study findings: Donors in the cohort were predominantly white British and more often female, and clonal diversity was possibly underestimated.

TCRdb's table, derived via immunoSEQ multiplex PCR, lists solely in-frame clones and lacks some. The sample lists 120,000 or so clones; approximately 90% were seen once. Comments on this clone: The antigen remains undetermined.

The trim removed 2 bases at V and 5 bases at J, leaving 5 bases unmatched. Germline lookup yields CDR1 SEHNR and CDR2 FQNEAQ (reference sequence). The CDR3 covers 15 residues. The origin of this receptor is an adult in good health. The genes are TRBV7-9 and TRBJ2-2; 7 bases agree with TRBD1. The source was peripheral blood, collected on day 0 of AZD1222 vaccination. The CDR3 loop reads CASSLTGVWTGELFF. The CDR3 bases are TGTGCCAGCAGCTTAACAGGGGTATGGACCGGGGAGCTGTTTTTT. Variable domain in full (rest from reference TRBV7-9 and TRBJ2-2): DTGVSQNPRHKITKRGQNVTFRCDPISEHNRLYWYRQTLGQGPEFLTYFQNEAQLEKSRLLSDRFSAERPKGSFSTLEIQRTEQGDSAMYLCASSLTGVWTGELFFGEGSRLTVL.